These 11 T cell receptor beta chains share one sample of origin, sequenced in a study of metastatic and nonmetastatic thyroid tumors. From the PCR reads, TCRdb re-called clones with MiXCR. The data contain approximately 37,000 clones, about 17% of them singletons. No patient received treatment before thyroid surgery. The sample taken for sequencing was blood. The source of these receptors is a female donor with papillary thyroid cancer or a benign thyroid nodule (not recorded which). Some clones in this sample may be carry-over from other donors' samples.

Comment on this clone: One junction end does not reproduce the germline sequence, and a read error may be involved. The chain combines TRBV7-9 with TRBJ2-5; 9 nucleotides agree with TRBD1. Germline loops: CDR1 SEHNR, CDR2 FQNEAQ (reference sequence). This CDR3 region has 16 residues. Here the CDR3 reads CAGSIRQGEYQETQYF. In DNA, the CDR3 is TGTGCCGGCAGCATACGACAGGGGGAGTACCAAGAGACCCAGTACTTC.

Comments on this clone: An end of the junction does not agree with germline; a read error may underlie this. This chain joins TRBV20-1 and TRBJ2-1, with a tentative D call TRBD1 (6 bases). The germline V gene encodes CDR1 DFQATT and CDR2 SNEGSKA (reference sequence). The CDR3 length is 16 residues. CDR3 in DNA: TGCAGTGCTAGAGATAGTGGGCACAGGGCGTACAATGGGCAGTTCTTC. It codes for CSARDSGHRAYNGQFF.

This clone was picked up many times. V and J are TRBV5-1 and TRBJ2-2; maybe TRBD1 (6 bases). The CDR3 covers 16 residues. Trimming took 2 bases from V and 4 from J, leaving 15 bases between them. Germline CDR1 SGHRS, CDR2 YFSETQ. The CDR3 nucleotides read TGCGCCAGCAGCTTCAACAGGGTTTCGAGCACCGGGGAGCTGTTTTTT. Translating gives CASSFNRVSSTGELFF.

Turning to this clone: Lacking the conserved final phenylalanine or tryptophan, this CDR3 likely reflects a read error. The chain joins TRBV6-1 to TRBJ1-2; no clear D gene. The V end lost 7 bases, the J end lost 4 bases, and 16 bases lay between the germline ends. The CDR3 has 14 residues. The germline V gene has CDR1 MNHNS and CDR2 SASEGT. The CDR3 loop is CASIEGSGSYGYTS. The CDR3 region has the DNA TGTGCCAGCATTGAGGGATCCGGAAGCTATGGCTACACCTCC.

The table lists this clone with a few counts. The conserved phenylalanine or tryptophan is not found at the CDR3 terminus, so this likely reflects a read error. This same CDR3 is encoded by further DNA sequences in the sample. The rearrangement uses TRBV27 and TRBJ2-7; D may be TRBD1 (5 bases). Germline CDR1 MNHEY, CDR2 SMNVEV (reference sequence). Deletions cut 3 bases from V and 0 bases from J, with 12 bases between. The CDR3 runs 15 residues. The CDR3 DNA is TGTGCCAGCAGTTTGGTCGGACAACACTCCTACGAGCAGTACCTC. Translating gives CASSLVGQHSYEQYL.

In this sample, this clone turned up many times. The V and J genes are TRBV2 and TRBJ2-2; 11 bases are a match to TRBD2. This CDR3 has 15 amino acids. CDR1 and CDR2 from the germline V gene are SNHLY and FYNNEI. With V trimmed by 5 bases and J by 5 bases, 4 bases remained unmatched. The CDR3 nucleotides read TGTGCCAGCAGTTTCCGGACTAGCGGGACCGGGGAGCTGTTTTTT. Amino acids: CASSFRTSGTGELFF.

Note on this clone: Its ends do not fully match the called genes, so a read error is possible. The chain has TRBV7-6 and TRBJ2-7; the D gene could be TRBD1 or TRBD2 (5 bases each). CDR3 size: 15 residues. The germline V gene encodes CDR1 SGHVS and CDR2 FNYEAQ. This CDR3 reads CVSSARDGISYEQYF. The CDR3 DNA reads as TGTGTCAGCAGCGCCCGGGACGGGATCTCCTACGAGCAGTACTTC. The full variable domain, rest sourced from reference TRBV7-6 and TRBJ2-7, is GAGVSQSPRYKVTKRGQDVALRCDPISGHVSLYWYRQALGQGPEFLTYFNYEAQQDKSGLPNDRFSAERPEGSISTLTIQRTEQRDSAMYRCVSSARDGISYEQYFGPGTRLTVT.

This clone was seen repeatedly, ten times or more. In nucleotides, the CDR3 is TGTGCCAGCAGCTCAAACAAGAGACAGGGGATCGATGAGCAGTTCTTC. Amino acids: CASSSNKRQGIDEQFF. The V call is TRBV7-9, the J call TRBJ2-1; 8 nucleotides agree with TRBD1. Germline V CDR1 and CDR2: SEHNR, FQNEAQ (reference sequence). This CDR3 comprises 16 residues. J gave up 8 bases and V 4 bases, and 13 bases lay outside the gene matches.

This clone showed up many times. The chain has TRBV9 and TRBJ1-4; D gene ambiguous. V lost 1 base to trimming and J lost 0 bases, with 4 bases between them. CDR3 length: 14 residues. Germline loops: CDR1 SGDLS, CDR2 YYNGEE. DNA of the CDR3: TGTGCCAGCAGCGTATCCACAACTAATGAAAAACTGTTTTTT. Residues: CASSVSTTNEKLFF.

This clone was observed many times. The gene calls are TRBV7-9 and TRBJ1-5, with D maybe TRBD1 (5 bases). The germline V gene has CDR1 SEHNR and CDR2 FQNEAQ (reference sequence). CDR3 length equals 14 residues. The V gene lost 1 base and the J gene lost 7 bases, with 11 bases spanning the gap. The CDR3 region is CASSLGSGKQPQHF. CDR3 DNA: TGTGCCAGCAGCTTAGGGTCAGGGAAACAGCCCCAGCATTTT.

This clone came up many times. The V call is TRBV7-6, the J call TRBJ1-3, with D perhaps TRBD1 (5 bases). There are 15 residues in the CDR3. Trimming cost V 4 bases and J 2 bases, with 12 bases left between them. The germline V gene encodes CDR1 SGHVS and CDR2 FNYEAQ. DNA of the CDR3: TGTGCCAGCAGCTCCGGGGCTCTGGCTGGAAACACCATATATTTT. Residues: CASSSGALAGNTIYF.